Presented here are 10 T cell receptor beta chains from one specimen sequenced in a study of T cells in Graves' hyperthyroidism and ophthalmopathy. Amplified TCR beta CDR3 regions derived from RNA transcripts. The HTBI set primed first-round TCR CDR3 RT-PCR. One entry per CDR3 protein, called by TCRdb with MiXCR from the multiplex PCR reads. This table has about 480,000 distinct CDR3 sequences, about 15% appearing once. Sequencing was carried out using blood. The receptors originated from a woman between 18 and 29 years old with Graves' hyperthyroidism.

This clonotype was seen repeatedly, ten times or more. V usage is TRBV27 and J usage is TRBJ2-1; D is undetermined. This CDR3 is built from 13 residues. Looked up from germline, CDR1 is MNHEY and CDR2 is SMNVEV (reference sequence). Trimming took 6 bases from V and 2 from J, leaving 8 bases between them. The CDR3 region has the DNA TGTGCCAGCAGCAGTTTCACCTACAATGAGCAGTTCTTC. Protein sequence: CASSSFTYNEQFF.

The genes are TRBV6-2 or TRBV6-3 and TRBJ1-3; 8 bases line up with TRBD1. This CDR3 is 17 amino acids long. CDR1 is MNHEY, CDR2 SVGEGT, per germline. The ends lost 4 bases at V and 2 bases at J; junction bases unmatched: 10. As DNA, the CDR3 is TGTGCCAGCAGTTCGCCGCACATACAGGGGGCTGGAAACACCATATATTTT. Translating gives CASSSPHIQGAGNTIYF.

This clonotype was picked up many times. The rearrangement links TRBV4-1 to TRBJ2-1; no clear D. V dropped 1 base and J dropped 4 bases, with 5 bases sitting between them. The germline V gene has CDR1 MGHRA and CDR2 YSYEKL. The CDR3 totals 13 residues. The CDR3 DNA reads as TGCGCCAGCAGCCAAGTAACTTACAATGAGCAGTTCTTC. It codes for CASSQVTYNEQFF.

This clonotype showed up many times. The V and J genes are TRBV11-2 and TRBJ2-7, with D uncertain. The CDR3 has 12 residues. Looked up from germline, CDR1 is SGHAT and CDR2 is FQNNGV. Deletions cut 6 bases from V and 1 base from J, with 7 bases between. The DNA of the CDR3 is TGTGCCAGCAGACTGGGGTCCTACGAGCAGTACTTC. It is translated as CASRLGSYEQYF. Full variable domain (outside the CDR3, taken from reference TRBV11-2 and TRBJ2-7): EAGVAQSPRYKIIEKRQSVAFWCNPISGHATLYWYQQILGQGPKLLIQFQNNGVVDDSQLPKDRFSAERLKGVDSTLKIQPAKLEDSAVYLCASRLGSYEQYFGPGTRLTVT.

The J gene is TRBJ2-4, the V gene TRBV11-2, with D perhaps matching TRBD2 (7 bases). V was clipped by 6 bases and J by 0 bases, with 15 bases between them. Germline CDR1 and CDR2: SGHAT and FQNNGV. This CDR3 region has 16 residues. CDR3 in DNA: TGTGCCAGCAGGGTAACAGGGAGGGGAGCCAAAAACATTCAGTACTTC. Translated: CASRVTGRGAKNIQYF. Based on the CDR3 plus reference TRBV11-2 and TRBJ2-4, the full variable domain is EAGVAQSPRYKIIEKRQSVAFWCNPISGHATLYWYQQILGQGPKLLIQFQNNGVVDDSQLPKDRFSAERLKGVDSTLKIQPAKLEDSAVYLCASRVTGRGAKNIQYFGAGTRLSVL.

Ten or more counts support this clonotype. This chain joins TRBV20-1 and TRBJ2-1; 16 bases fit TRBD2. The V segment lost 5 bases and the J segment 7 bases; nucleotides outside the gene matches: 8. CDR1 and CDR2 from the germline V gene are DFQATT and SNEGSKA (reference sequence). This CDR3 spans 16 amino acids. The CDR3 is CSADPGLAGGPNEQFF. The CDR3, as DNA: TGCAGTGCTGATCCGGGACTAGCGGGAGGGCCAAATGAGCAGTTCTTC.

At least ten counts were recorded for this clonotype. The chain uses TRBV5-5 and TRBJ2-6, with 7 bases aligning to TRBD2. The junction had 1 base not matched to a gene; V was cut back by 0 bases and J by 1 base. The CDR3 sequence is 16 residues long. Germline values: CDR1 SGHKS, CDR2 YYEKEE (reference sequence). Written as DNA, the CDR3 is TGTGCCAGCAGCTTGGACGGGGGGTCTGGGGCCAACGTCCTGACTTTC. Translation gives CASSLDGGSGANVLTF.

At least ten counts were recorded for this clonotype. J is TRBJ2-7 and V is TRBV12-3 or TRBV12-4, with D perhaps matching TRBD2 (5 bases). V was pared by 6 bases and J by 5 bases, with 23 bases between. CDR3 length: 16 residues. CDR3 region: CASSPGVALGSHEQYF. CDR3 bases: TGTGCCAGCAGCCCCGGGGTGGCTCTTGGGTCCCACGAGCAGTACTTC.

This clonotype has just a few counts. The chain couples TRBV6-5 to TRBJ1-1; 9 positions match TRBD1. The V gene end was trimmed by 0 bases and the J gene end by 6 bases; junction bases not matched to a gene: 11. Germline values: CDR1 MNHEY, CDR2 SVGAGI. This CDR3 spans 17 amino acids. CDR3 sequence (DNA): TGTGCCAGCAGTTACTCTTACCCGACAGGGGGGAGACCTGAAGCTTTCTTT. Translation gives CASSYSYPTGGRPEAFF.

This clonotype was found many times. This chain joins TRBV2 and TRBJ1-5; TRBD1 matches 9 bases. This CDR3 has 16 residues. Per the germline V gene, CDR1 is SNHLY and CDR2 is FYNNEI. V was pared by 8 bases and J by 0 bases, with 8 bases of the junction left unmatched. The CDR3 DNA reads TGTGCCAGCGGGACAGGGTCTAGAACTAGCAATCAGCCCCAGCATTTT. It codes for CASGTGSRTSNQPQHF.